This is a list of T cell receptor beta chains from one sample in a study of T cells in Graves' hyperthyroidism and ophthalmopathy. MiXCR, run by TCRdb on the multiplex PCR reads, gives a single entry per CDR3 protein. The data hold approximately 260,000 distinct CDR3 sequences, with 12% to 15% observed a single time. The source material was blood. The receptors were sampled from a woman aged 50 to 60 with Graves' hyperthyroidism that later progressed to Graves' ophthalmopathy. Each CDR3 is given with its conserved first and last residue. Each record gives: clone size, V gene, D gene, J gene, CDR3 protein, CDR3 DNA. A D gene is named only where the DNA matches it firmly. The size of a clone is reported for some rows only, either as once, few or many, or as a class for expanded clones.

many,TRBV30,TRBD1,TRBJ1-5,CALDRDGQPQHF,TGTGCCTTGGACAGGGACGGTCAGCCCCAGCATTTT
many,TRBV5-1,.,TRBJ1-2,CASSLDGSRYGYTF,TGCGCCAGCAGCTTGGATGGGTCTCGCTATGGCTACACCTTC
many,TRBV6-2/TRBV6-3,.,TRBJ1-2,CASSYGRNQDSLHYGYTF,TGTGCCAGCAGTTACGGGCGAAATCAGGATAGCCTGCACTATGGCTACACCTTC
many,TRBV2,TRBD1,TRBJ2-2,CASTRDRGVTGELFF,TGTGCCAGCACCCGGGACAGGGGAGTCACCGGGGAGCTGTTTTTT
many,TRBV20-1,.,TRBJ2-5,CSARDERVAAQYF,TGCAGTGCTAGAGATGAGAGAGTGGCGGCCCAGTACTTC
many,TRBV20-1,.,TRBJ1-1,CSARASVRGAFF,TGCAGTGCTAGAGCGTCTGTCAGGGGAGCTTTCTTT
few,TRBV29-1,.,TRBJ1-2,CSVQGTGKGYTF,TGCAGCGTGCAGGGTACGGGGAAGGGCTACACCTTC
many,TRBV28,TRBD1,TRBJ2-5,CASRGRTGYQETQYF,TGTGCCAGCAGGGGCCGGACAGGTTACCAAGAGACCCAGTACTTC
.,TRBV5-1,.,TRBJ2-3,CASSLENGISTDTQYF,TGCGCCAGCAGCTTGGAGAACGGGATAAGCACAGATACGCAGTATTTT
many,TRBV3-1,TRBD1,TRBJ1-1,CASSLTTGVNTEAFF,TGTGCCAGCAGCCTTACCACAGGGGTAAACACTGAAGCTTTCTTT
many,TRBV7-2,.,TRBJ1-1,CASSLVVGAEAFF,TGTGCCAGCAGCTTAGTTGTGGGCGCTGAAGCTTTCTTT
.,TRBV15,TRBD1,TRBJ1-4,CATSSHRQGGDEKLFF,TGTGCCACCAGCAGCCACCGACAGGGAGGGGATGAAAAACTGTTTTTT
many,TRBV12-3/TRBV12-4,TRBD2,TRBJ2-1,CASSLVPSGRGVRSYNEQFF,TGTGCCAGCAGTTTAGTTCCTAGCGGGAGGGGTGTCCGCTCCTACAATGAGCAGTTCTTC
many,TRBV24-1,.,TRBJ2-2,CATSGRDTKGGMNTGELFF,TGTGCCACCAGTGGAAGGGACACAAAAGGGGGAATGAACACCGGGGAGCTGTTTTTT
many,TRBV20-1,.,TRBJ2-1,CSASLSAHNEQFF,TGCAGTGCTAGCTTGTCGGCCCACAATGAGCAGTTCTTC
few,TRBV9,.,TRBJ2-5,CASSVGGSEETQYF,TGTGCCAGCAGCGTAGGAGGGTCAGAAGAGACCCAGTACTTC
many,TRBV24-1,TRBD1,TRBJ2-3,CATSDRGVGTDTQYF,TGTGCCACCTCAGACAGGGGGGTAGGCACAGATACGCAGTATTTT
many,TRBV16,TRBD1,TRBJ1-5,CASSRDRGNQPQHF,TGTGCCAGCAGCCGGGACAGGGGGAACCAGCCCCAGCATTTT
few,TRBV6-1,.,TRBJ1-5,CAGGVGSNQPQHF,TGTGCCGGAGGGGTGGGGAGCAATCAGCCCCAGCATTTT
many,TRBV18,TRBD1,TRBJ1-4,CASSPAPGTVNEKLFF,TGTGCCAGCTCACCAGCTCCCGGGACAGTTAATGAAAAACTGTTTTTT
.,TRBV4-1,.,TRBJ2-7,CASSRTGSGPDSYEQYF,TGCGCCAGCAGCCGGACTGGAAGCGGGCCAGACTCCTACGAGCAGTACTTC
.,TRBV20-1,.,TRBJ2-7,CSARDPSSEQYF,TGCAGTGCTAGAGACCCTAGCTCCGAGCAGTACTTC
.,TRBV5-1,.,TRBJ1-5,CASSSAGMIFEPQHF,TGCGCCAGCAGCTCAGCAGGGATGATTTTTGAGCCCCAGCATTTT
many,TRBV12-3/TRBV12-4,TRBD2,TRBJ2-7,CASTLLAGGPYEQYF,TGTGCCAGCACCTTACTAGCGGGAGGCCCCTACGAGCAGTACTTC
.,TRBV9,TRBD2,TRBJ2-1,CASSATGTRGGNEQFF,TGTGCCAGCAGCGCCACCGGGACTAGAGGTGGAAATGAGCAGTTCTTC
many,TRBV6-1,.,TRBJ2-5,CASSLRGPETQYF,TGTGCCAGCAGTCTCAGGGGACCGGAGACCCAGTACTTC
many,TRBV7-9,.,TRBJ1-1,CASSPRDSAEAFF,TGTGCCAGCAGCCCGAGGGATTCCGCTGAAGCTTTCTTT
once,TRBV6-5,.,TRBJ2-7,CASSYTPADKYEQYF,TGTGCCAGCAGTTACACACCAGCGGACAAATACGAGCAGTACTTC
many,TRBV5-1,TRBD2,TRBJ2-7,CASSLNRPVASGIDYEQYF,TGCGCCAGCAGCTTGAACAGGCCAGTCGCTAGCGGGATAGACTACGAGCAGTACTTC
many,TRBV12-3/TRBV12-4,.,TRBJ2-2,CASSLNLQGTGELFF,TGTGCCAGCAGTTTAAATTTACAGGGCACCGGGGAGCTGTTTTTT
many,TRBV5-1,TRBD2,TRBJ2-3,CASSLTRAGGPSVDTQYF,TGCGCCAGCAGCCTGACCCGAGCGGGAGGGCCCTCGGTAGATACGCAGTATTTT
few,TRBV6-1,TRBD1,TRBJ1-6,CASSQTGGDSPLHF,TGTGCCAGCTCCCAGACAGGGGGCGATTCACCCCTCCACTTT
few,TRBV7-3,TRBD2,TRBJ2-2,CASSFMPRSGTAGELFF,TGTGCCAGCAGCTTCATGCCACGTAGCGGGACCGCCGGGGAGCTGTTTTTT
many,TRBV7-8,.,TRBJ1-6,CASSPHGQLNNSPLHF,TGTGCCAGCAGCCCACATGGGCAACTCAATAATTCACCCCTCCACTTT
many,TRBV24-1,.,TRBJ1-2,CATSEPGLQYGYTF,TGTGCCACCAGTGAACCGGGACTCCAATATGGCTACACCTTC
many,TRBV20-1,.,TRBJ1-2,CSAETGTEDYGYTF,TGCAGTGCCGAAACCGGGACGGAGGACTATGGCTACACCTTC
many,TRBV5-1,.,TRBJ2-3,CASSSMSATDTQYF,TGCGCCAGCAGCTCGATGAGTGCTACAGATACGCAGTATTTT
many,TRBV7-2,TRBD2,TRBJ2-1,CASTAGGLFIHNEQFF,TGTGCCAGCACTGCGGGGGGACTATTTATCCACAATGAGCAGTTCTTC
many,TRBV10-3,.,TRBJ1-5,CAISDPDFISNQPQHF,TGTGCCATCAGTGATCCCGACTTCATTAGCAATCAGCCCCAGCATTTT
many,TRBV28,.,TRBJ2-7,CASSVRQASYEQYF,TGTGCCAGCAGTGTAAGACAGGCTTCCTACGAGCAGTACTTC
.,TRBV5-1,.,TRBJ1-1,CASSLGGSGLGEAFF,TGCGCCAGCAGCTTGGGGGGGAGCGGGCTTGGGGAAGCTTTCTTT
.,TRBV13,.,TRBJ1-2,CASSPEQRLITF,TGTGCCAGCAGCCCGGAACAGCGGTTAATAACCTTC
many,TRBV11-2,.,TRBJ2-1,CASSSTVYNEQFF,TGTGCCAGCAGCTCGACTGTCTACAATGAGCAGTTCTTC
many,TRBV28,TRBD1,TRBJ2-2,CASRKRRGKTGELFF,TGTGCCAGCAGGAAACGCAGGGGGAAAACCGGGGAGCTGTTTTTT
many,TRBV11-1,TRBD1,TRBJ2-2,CASGHRGWDTGELFF,TGTGCCAGCGGTCACAGGGGGTGGGACACCGGGGAGCTGTTTTTT
many,TRBV29-1,TRBD1,TRBJ2-5,CSVGGGQYQETQYF,TGCAGCGTTGGAGGGGGCCAGTACCAAGAGACCCAGTACTTC
many,TRBV5-6,.,TRBJ1-2,CASRDWANYGYTF,TGTGCCAGCAGAGATTGGGCTAACTATGGCTACACCTTC
many,TRBV20-1,TRBD2,TRBJ2-3,CSSYSGSPDTQYF,TGCAGTAGTTACAGCGGGAGCCCAGATACGCAGTATTTT
few,TRBV19,TRBD1,TRBJ1-2,CASTDRENYGYTF,TGTGCCAGTACCGACAGGGAAAACTATGGCTACACCTTC